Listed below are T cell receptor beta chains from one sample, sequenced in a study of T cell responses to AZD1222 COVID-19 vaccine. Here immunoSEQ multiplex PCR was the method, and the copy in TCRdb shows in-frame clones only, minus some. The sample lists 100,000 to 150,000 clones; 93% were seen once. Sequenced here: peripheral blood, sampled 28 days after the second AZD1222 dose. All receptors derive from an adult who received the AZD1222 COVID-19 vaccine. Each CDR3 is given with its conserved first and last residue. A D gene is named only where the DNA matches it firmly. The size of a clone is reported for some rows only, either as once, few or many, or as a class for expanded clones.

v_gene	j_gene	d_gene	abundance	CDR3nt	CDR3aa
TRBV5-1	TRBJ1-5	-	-	TGCGCCAGCAGCCGGGACCCAGAGCCCAATCAGCCCCAGCATTTT	CASSRDPEPNQPQHF
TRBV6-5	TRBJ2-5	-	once	TGTGCCAGCAGTTACGCTGGGGTGGCGGAGACCCAGTACTTC	CASSYAGVAETQYF
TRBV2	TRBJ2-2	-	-	TGTGCCAGCAGTGATGACAGCGTTATTAACACCGGGGAGCTGTTTTTT	CASSDDSVINTGELFF
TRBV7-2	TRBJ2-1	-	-	TGTGCCAGCAGCTTAGTAGGGCCGGTGACCAATGAGCAGTTCTTC	CASSLVGPVTNEQFF
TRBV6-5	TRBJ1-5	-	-	TGTGCCAGCAGTTACTCTTTGGGAAGCAATCAGCCCCAGCATTTT	CASSYSLGSNQPQHF
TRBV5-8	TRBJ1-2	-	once	TGTGCCAGCAGCTTGAGCGGGTGGGACGCACAATATGGCTACACCTTC	CASSLSGWDAQYGYTF
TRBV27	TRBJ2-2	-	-	TGTGCCAGCAGCTTACCTACCGGGGAGCTGTTTTTT	CASSLPTGELFF
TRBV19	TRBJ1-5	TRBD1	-	TGTGCCAGCGCCGGGACAGGGGGCGGTCAGCCCCAGCATTTT	CASAGTGGGQPQHF
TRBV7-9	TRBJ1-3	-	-	TGTGCCAGCAGCTTAGTAGGGGCCGGAAACACCATATATTTT	CASSLVGAGNTIYF
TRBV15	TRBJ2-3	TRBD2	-	TGTGCCACCAGCAGAGAATCCGGGACTATCACAGATACGCAGTATTTT	CATSRESGTITDTQYF
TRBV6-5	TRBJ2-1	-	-	TGTGCCAGCAGCGGGGTAATGGGGAATGAGCAGTTCTTC	CASSGVMGNEQFF
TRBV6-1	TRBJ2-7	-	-	TGTGCCAGCAGTGAATCGGTCAGGGGCTACGAGCAGTACTTC	CASSESVRGYEQYF
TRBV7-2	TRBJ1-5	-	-	TGTGCCAGCAGCTTAAAGGATTATCAGCCCCAGCATTTT	CASSLKDYQPQHF
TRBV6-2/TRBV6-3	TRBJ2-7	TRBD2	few	TGTGCCAGCAGTCTCTACGTAGGGACTAGCGGGAGCTCCTACGAGCAGTACTTC	CASSLYVGTSGSSYEQYF
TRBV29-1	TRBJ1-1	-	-	TGCAGCGTCCATGGACAGTCGAACACTGAAGCTTTCTTT	CSVHGQSNTEAFF
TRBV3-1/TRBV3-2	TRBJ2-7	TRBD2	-	TGTGCCAGCAGCCTAGAGGTGGGAGGGGAGCAGTACTTC	CASSLEVGGEQYF
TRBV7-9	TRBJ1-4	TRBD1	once	TGTGCCAGCAGCTTCCCTGGACAGGGGCCGAATGAAAAACTGTTTTTT	CASSFPGQGPNEKLFF
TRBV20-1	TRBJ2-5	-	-	TGCAGTGCTAGTATGGTCCTAGCGAGTTATCCCTCAGGGACCCAGTACTTC	CSASMVLASYPSGTQYF
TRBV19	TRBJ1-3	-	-	TGTGCCAGTACCTACCTCCAGGGAAACACCATATATTTT	CASTYLQGNTIYF
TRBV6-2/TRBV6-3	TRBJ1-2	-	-	TGTGCCAGCAGCAACATCCTTGGGGGTAACTATGGCTACACCTTC	CASSNILGGNYGYTF
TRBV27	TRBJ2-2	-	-	TGTGCCAGCAGTTTAGAAAGGGGAAACGCGAACACCGGGGAGCTGTTTTTT	CASSLERGNANTGELFF
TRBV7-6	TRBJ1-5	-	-	TGTGCCAGCAGCTCGGGACCAATCAAGCCCCAGCATTTT	CASSSGPIKPQHF
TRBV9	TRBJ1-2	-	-	TGTGCCAGCAGCGTAGGAGGACTGGGTGGCTACACCTTC	CASSVGGLGGYTF
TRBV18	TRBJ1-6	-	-	TGTGCCAGCTCACCCCCGGGAACTTCTTCACCCCTCCACTTT	CASSPPGTSSPLHF
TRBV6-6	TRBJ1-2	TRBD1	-	TGTGCCAGCAGTTTACAGGGGGCGGCGGGCTACACCTTC	CASSLQGAAGYTF
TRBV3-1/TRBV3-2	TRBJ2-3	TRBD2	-	TGTGCCAGCAGTTTACAACTAGCGGGAGGGCCAGATACGCAGTATTTT	CASSLQLAGGPDTQYF
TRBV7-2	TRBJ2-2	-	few	TGTGCCAGCAGCTTTGGAGGGGCCCAGGCCGGGGAGCTGTTTTTT	CASSFGGAQAGELFF
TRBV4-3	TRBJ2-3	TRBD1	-	TGCGCCAGCAGCCAAGATGTGTCGGGACAGGCGTACGCAGATACGCAGTATTTT	CASSQDVSGQAYADTQYF
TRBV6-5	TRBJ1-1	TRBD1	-	TGTGCCAGCAAAAGGACAGGAGTGAACACTGAAGCTTTCTTT	CASKRTGVNTEAFF
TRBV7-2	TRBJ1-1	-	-	TGTGCCAGCAGCTTAGGGCCACCGAACACTGAAGCTTTCTTT	CASSLGPPNTEAFF
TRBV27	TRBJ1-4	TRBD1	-	TGTGCCAGCAGGTCACCGGGACAGGGTGCAGAAAAACTGTTTTTT	CASRSPGQGAEKLFF
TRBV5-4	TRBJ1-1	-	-	TGTGCCAGCAGCTTGGGTCGGGTAGCTATGAACACTGAAGCTTTCTTT	CASSLGRVAMNTEAFF
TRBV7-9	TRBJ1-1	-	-	TGTGCCAGCAGCTTAGTCGCGGGGGCTGACACTGAAGCTTTCTTT	CASSLVAGADTEAFF
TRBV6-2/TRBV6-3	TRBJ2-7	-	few	TGTGCCAGCAGCATTTCGAACTACGAGCAGTACTTC	CASSISNYEQYF
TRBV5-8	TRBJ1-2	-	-	TGTGCCAGCAGCTTGGCGTGGTTCAGGGTGAACGGCTACACCTTC	CASSLAWFRVNGYTF
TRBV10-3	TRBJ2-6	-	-	-	CATSGVPNPISGANVLTF
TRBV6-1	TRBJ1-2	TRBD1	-	TGTGCCAGCAGTGAACAGGGGGCAGACTATGGCTACACCTTC	CASSEQGADYGYTF
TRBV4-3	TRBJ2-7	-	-	TGCGCCAGCAGCCTGGACCGGTACTCCTACGAGCAGTACTTC	CASSLDRYSYEQYF
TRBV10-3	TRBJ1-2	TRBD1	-	TGTGCCATCAGAGAGCAGGGGGGGATCGGTGGCTACACCTTC	CAIREQGGIGGYTF
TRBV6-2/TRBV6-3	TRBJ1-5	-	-	TGTGCCAGCAGTTACGGCAGAGAGGATCAGCCCCAGCATTTT	CASSYGREDQPQHF
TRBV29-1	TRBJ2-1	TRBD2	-	TGCAGCGTGAGGGGCGGGAGGGCCGGTTACAATGAGCAGTTCTTC	CSVRGGRAGYNEQFF
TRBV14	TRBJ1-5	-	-	TGTGCCAGCAGCCTGAGAGTGGGGTCCGCCCACGATAGCAATCAGCCCCAGCATTTT	CASSLRVGSAHDSNQPQHF
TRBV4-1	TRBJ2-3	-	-	TGCGCCAGCAGCCTAACGTTTAGCCCCACAGATACGCAGTATTTT	CASSLTFSPTDTQYF
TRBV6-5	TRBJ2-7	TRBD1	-	TGTGCCAGCTCTCCCGGGACAGGGGTCTACGAGCAGTACTTC	CASSPGTGVYEQYF
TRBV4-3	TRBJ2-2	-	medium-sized	TGCGCCAGCAGCCAAGTGGGGAGGGGGAAGAACACCGGGGAGCTGTTTTTT	CASSQVGRGKNTGELFF
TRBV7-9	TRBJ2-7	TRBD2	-	TGTGCCAGCAGCTTAGAAGGGACTAGAGGCGAGCAGTACTTC	CASSLEGTRGEQYF
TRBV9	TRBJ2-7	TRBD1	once	TGTGCCAGCAGCTCACAGACAGGGGGCGTATACGAGCAGTACTTC	CASSSQTGGVYEQYF
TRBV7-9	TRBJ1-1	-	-	TGTGCCAGCAGCCCTCCAGTGAACACTGAAGCTTTCTTT	CASSPPVNTEAFF